This T cell receptor (beta chain) emerged from a study of cytomegalovirus exposure and HLA in healthy donors. PCR primers comprised 60 Vbeta and 13 Jbeta primers. Produced via immunoSEQ multiplex PCR; TCRdb's table is partial and in-frame only. Of tens of thousands of clones listed, over 55% are singletons. This clone was detected only a few times. The TCR was taken from a woman aged 45 to 65 in good health and CMV-seropositive. Input material: PBMCs.

DNA of the CDR3: TGTGCCAGCAGTTACTCGAGTGACAGGGACCACGAGCAGTACTTC. Its protein product is CASSYSSDRDHEQYF. The chain has TRBV6-5 and TRBJ2-7, with 7 positions matching TRBD1. Trimming cost V 0 bases and J 5 bases; bases outside gene matches: 7. This CDR3 has 15 amino acids. CDR1 and CDR2 from the germline V gene are MNHEY and SVGAGI.